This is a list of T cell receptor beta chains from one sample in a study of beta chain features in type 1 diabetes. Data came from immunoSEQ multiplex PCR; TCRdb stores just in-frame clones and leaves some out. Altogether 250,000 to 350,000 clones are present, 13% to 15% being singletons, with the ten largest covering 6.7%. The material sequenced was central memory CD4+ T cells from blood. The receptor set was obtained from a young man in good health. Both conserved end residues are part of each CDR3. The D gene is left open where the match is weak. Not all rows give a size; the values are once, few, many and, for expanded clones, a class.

cdr3_nt: TGCGCCAGCAGCTTAGGGACAGGGCGTAATGAAAAACTGTTTTTT; cdr3_aa: CASSLGTGRNEKLFF; clone_size: .; j_call: TRBJ1-4; d_call: TRBD1; v_call: TRBV5-1
cdr3_nt: TGTGCCAGTAGTACGACTAGTTACGAGACCCAGTACTTC; cdr3_aa: CASSTTSYETQYF; clone_size: .; j_call: TRBJ2-5; d_call: .; v_call: TRBV19
cdr3_nt: TGCAGCGTTGAAGGGACTAGGACAGATACGCAGTATTTT; cdr3_aa: CSVEGTRTDTQYF; clone_size: few; j_call: TRBJ2-3; d_call: TRBD2; v_call: TRBV29-1
cdr3_nt: TGTGCCAGCAGCTTAGAGCGGGTTAAGTTCTTC; cdr3_aa: CASSLERVKFF; clone_size: many; j_call: TRBJ2-1; d_call: .; v_call: TRBV7-9
cdr3_nt: TGTGCCAGCAGCTTAGCCTCTACTGGGGGCTACACCTTC; cdr3_aa: CASSLASTGGYTF; clone_size: many; j_call: TRBJ1-2; d_call: .; v_call: TRBV7-2
cdr3_nt: TGTGCCAGCAGCGCGACCTTCACAGGATATGGCTACACCTTC; cdr3_aa: CASSATFTGYGYTF; clone_size: .; j_call: TRBJ1-2; d_call: .; v_call: TRBV9
cdr3_nt: TGTGCCAGTAGTCCTAGGACAGGGCATGCCTATGGCTACACCTTC; cdr3_aa: CASSPRTGHAYGYTF; clone_size: few; j_call: TRBJ1-2; d_call: TRBD1; v_call: TRBV19
cdr3_nt: TGTGCCAGCAGTGCCGGGACAGGGGGGAAGGGGCCCCAGCATTTT; cdr3_aa: CASSAGTGGKGPQHF; clone_size: .; j_call: TRBJ1-5; d_call: TRBD1; v_call: TRBV25-1
cdr3_nt: TGTGCCAATAGACAGGGTAGCTCCTACGAGCAGTACTTC; cdr3_aa: CANRQGSSYEQYF; clone_size: .; j_call: TRBJ2-7; d_call: TRBD1; v_call: TRBV10-3
cdr3_nt: TGTGCCACCAGCAGAGATCCAGGCCCAGGGACTGAAGCTTTCTTT; cdr3_aa: CATSRDPGPGTEAFF; clone_size: .; j_call: TRBJ1-1; d_call: .; v_call: TRBV15
cdr3_nt: TGCGCCAGCGGCGGGACGCAAGGCGATACGCAGTATTTT; cdr3_aa: CASGGTQGDTQYF; clone_size: many; j_call: TRBJ2-3; d_call: .; v_call: TRBV5-1
cdr3_nt: TGTGCCAGCAGTCGCGGTGGTGGCGCTGAAGCTTTCTTT; cdr3_aa: CASSRGGGAEAFF; clone_size: few; j_call: TRBJ1-1; d_call: .; v_call: TRBV6-5
cdr3_nt: TGTGCCAGCAGCTTTACAGGGGAAGAAGCTTTCTTT; cdr3_aa: CASSFTGEEAFF; clone_size: .; j_call: TRBJ1-1; d_call: TRBD1; v_call: TRBV6-1
cdr3_nt: TGTGCCAGCAGCCCTGAAAACATTCAGTACTTC; cdr3_aa: CASSPENIQYF; clone_size: .; j_call: TRBJ2-4; d_call: .; v_call: TRBV4-2
cdr3_nt: TGTGCCAGCACCTCACCGGGAGGCGGAGAAAACATTCAGTACTTC; cdr3_aa: CASTSPGGGENIQYF; clone_size: .; j_call: TRBJ2-4; d_call: TRBD2; v_call: TRBV6-1
cdr3_nt: TGTGCCAGCAGCTTTTGGAGCGGGAACGCCGGGGAGCTGTTTTTC; cdr3_aa: CASSFWSGNAGELFF; clone_size: .; j_call: TRBJ2-2; d_call: TRBD2; v_call: TRBV7-2
cdr3_nt: TGTGCCAGCTCATCGGACAGGGGCACTGAAGCTTTCTTT; cdr3_aa: CASSSDRGTEAFF; clone_size: .; j_call: TRBJ1-1; d_call: TRBD1; v_call: TRBV18
cdr3_nt: TGTGCCAGCAGTTACGGTAAACCTGGAAACACCATATATTTT; cdr3_aa: CASSYGKPGNTIYF; clone_size: few; j_call: TRBJ1-3; d_call: .; v_call: TRBV6-5
cdr3_nt: TGTGCCAGCAGCTTAAAGCGGGGGGGCGTCGGCAAAAACATTCAGTACTTC; cdr3_aa: CASSLKRGGVGKNIQYF; clone_size: .; j_call: TRBJ2-4; d_call: TRBD2; v_call: TRBV7-2
cdr3_nt: TGTGCCAGCAGCCGAGGACAGGGTGGATTGACCATATATTTT; cdr3_aa: CASSRGQGGLTIYF; clone_size: .; j_call: TRBJ1-3; d_call: TRBD1; v_call: TRBV7-9
cdr3_nt: TGTGCCAGCAGTTGGGGGCTTGGAGCTTTCTTT; cdr3_aa: CASSWGLGAFF; clone_size: once; j_call: TRBJ1-1; d_call: .; v_call: TRBV7-8
cdr3_nt: TGTGCCAGCAGCTCGTCATCCAGCGGCAAACTGTTTTTT; cdr3_aa: CASSSSSSGKLFF; clone_size: .; j_call: TRBJ1-4; d_call: .; v_call: TRBV7-6
cdr3_nt: TGTGCCAGCAGTTTATTCGGCAGCGGGGTATTTGATGATACGCAGTATTTT; cdr3_aa: CASSLFGSGVFDDTQYF; clone_size: few; j_call: TRBJ2-3; d_call: TRBD2; v_call: TRBV27
cdr3_nt: TGTGCCAGTAGGCGGACAGGGGTACAAGATGCTTTCTTT; cdr3_aa: CASRRTGVQDAFF; clone_size: few; j_call: TRBJ1-1; d_call: TRBD1; v_call: TRBV19
cdr3_nt: TGTGCCAGCAGCAATAGCGGCCGAGGGAAAGCTAACTATGGCTACACCTTC; cdr3_aa: CASSNSGRGKANYGYTF; clone_size: .; j_call: TRBJ1-2; d_call: .; v_call: TRBV21-1
cdr3_nt: TGTGCCAGCAGCCCCTCGACTAGCGGGAGAAGAGGTGAGCAGTTCTTC; cdr3_aa: CASSPSTSGRRGEQFF; clone_size: .; j_call: TRBJ2-1; d_call: TRBD2; v_call: TRBV27
cdr3_nt: TGCGCCAGCAGAGAGACCCTGGCGGCGGTTAGGGGCTACACCTTC; cdr3_aa: CASRETLAAVRGYTF; clone_size: few; j_call: TRBJ1-2; d_call: .; v_call: TRBV4-3